A single sample gave rise to the 7 T cell receptor beta chains below, sequenced in a study of glioma-infiltrating T cells after dendritic cell vaccination. Here immunoSEQ multiplex PCR was the method, and the copy in TCRdb shows in-frame clones only, minus some. The repertoire holds under 100,000 clones, with more than 75% as singletons. The sequenced sample was blood, obtained before dendritic cell vaccination. The source is a human donor with glioblastoma.

V is TRBV27 and J is TRBJ2-1; a weak D match, TRBD2 (7 bases). Deletions cut 7 bases from V and 16 bases from J, with 20 bases between. The CDR3 totals 12 residues. In germline, CDR1 is MNHEY, CDR2 SMNVEV (reference sequence). CDR3 nucleotides: TGTGCCAGCACCCCGCCGGGGGGCGAGCGATTCTTC. Its translation: CASTPPGGERFF.

The chain combines TRBV9 with TRBJ2-1; 8 nucleotides line up with TRBD1. The length of the CDR3 is 17 residues. J gave up 0 bases and V 0 bases, and 5 bases lay outside the gene matches. Germline V gene sequence: CDR1 SGDLS, CDR2 YYNGEE. The CDR3 DNA follows: TGTGCCAGCAGCGTAGAGGGACAGGCGTACTCCTACAATGAGCAGTTCTTC. Its protein product is CASSVEGQAYSYNEQFF.

This rearrangement joins TRBV7-6 to TRBJ2-3; 8 nucleotides line up with TRBD2. This CDR3 contains 14 residues. Germline CDR1 is SGHVS and CDR2 is FNYEAQ. V lost 3 bases, J lost 5 bases, and 4 bases stayed unmatched. CDR3 amino acids: CASSFGLARDTQYF. CDR3 coding DNA: TGTGCCAGCAGCTTTGGACTAGCCAGAGATACGCAGTATTTT.

The gene calls are TRBV4-2 and TRBJ1-2, with 8 bases lining up with TRBD1. With 3 bases clipped from V and 5 bases from J, the junction kept 14 bases outside the gene matches. CDR3 size: 17 residues. The germline CDR1 and CDR2 sequences are LGHNA and YNFKEQ. The DNA of the CDR3 is TGTGCCAGCAGCCACGGGACAGGAAATAGGGGCCTATATGGCTACACCTTC. It translates to CASSHGTGNRGLYGYTF.

The V call is TRBV28, the J call TRBJ1-3; D is unclear. The CDR3 is 16 residues long. V was clipped by 5 bases and J by 2 bases, with 16 bases between them. The germline gives CDR1 MDHEN, CDR2 SYDVKM. In DNA, the CDR3 is TGTGCCAGCAGTCCTACCGTTGTGCAGGCTGGAAACACCATATATTTT. This translates into CASSPTVVQAGNTIYF.

The gene calls are TRBV5-4 and TRBJ2-2; 10 bases line up with TRBD1. The CDR3 extends over 14 amino acids. Germline V lookup: CDR1 SGHNT, CDR2 YYREEE (reference sequence). V lost 4 bases to trimming and J lost 7 bases; unmatched junction nucleotides: 4. The CDR3 loop is CASSAGQGYGELFF. CDR3 bases: TGTGCCAGCAGCGCGGGACAGGGGTACGGGGAGCTGTTTTTT.

This sequence joins TRBV27 and TRBJ1-2; 7 nucleotides match TRBD1. CDR3 length equals 13 residues. With 3 bases clipped from V and 7 bases from J, the junction kept 5 bases outside the gene matches. Germline V gene sequence: CDR1 MNHEY, CDR2 SMNVEV (reference sequence). The CDR3 is CASSFTGAGGYTF. CDR3 nucleotides: TGTGCCAGCAGTTTTACAGGGGCTGGTGGCTACACCTTC.